The rows below give T cell receptor beta chains drawn from one sample of a study of response to subunit inactivated influenza vaccine. TCRdb reprocessed the RT-PCR reads via MiXCR and lists one record per CDR3 protein. Counted here are 650,000 to 800,000 distinct CDR3 sequences, approximately 13% occurring once; the ten biggest clones make up less than 9%. The sample consisted of PBMCs from blood, taken less than 15 days before vaccination. All receptors come from a man in his fifties who received an inactivated influenza vaccine. Each CDR3 is given with its conserved first and last residue. D genes are given only for firm matches. Size is stated for part of the rows, as once, few or many counts, or as a class when the clone is expanded.

V,size,D,J,length,CDR3,DNA
TRBV10-3,few,NA,TRBJ2-5,15,CAISESLGTQETQYF,TGTGCCATCAGTGAGTCGCTCGGGACCCAAGAGACCCAGTACTTC
TRBV4-2,NA,TRBD2,TRBJ2-7,14,CASSQVGGRDEQYF,TGTGCCAGCAGCCAAGTGGGTGGGAGGGACGAGCAGTACTTC
TRBV29-1,NA,NA,TRBJ2-1,14,CSVEEGRSYNEQFF,TGCAGCGTTGAAGAGGGGCGCTCCTACAATGAGCAGTTCTTC
TRBV29-1,NA,NA,TRBJ2-5,13,CSVEPGSLETQYF,TGCAGCGTTGAGCCCGGGTCCTTGGAGACCCAGTACTTT
TRBV6-1,many,TRBD1,TRBJ2-7,15,CASSPRQGAAYEQYF,TGTGCCAGCAGTCCGCGACAGGGGGCGGCCTACGAGCAGTACTTC
TRBV20-1,few,NA,TRBJ2-7,15,CSASMYGRVSYEQYF,TGCAGTGCTAGTATGTACGGACGGGTATCCTACGAGCAGTACTTC
TRBV7-9,NA,NA,TRBJ2-7,16,CASSLGARLLQSEQYF,TGTGCCAGCAGCTTAGGAGCGAGACTCCTCCAGTCCGAGCAGTACTTC
TRBV5-6,few,TRBD2,TRBJ2-3,17,CASSPPGAGGSTDTQYF,TGTGCCAGCAGCCCCCCGGGAGCGGGAGGCAGCACAGATACGCAGTATTTT
TRBV18,few,TRBD1,TRBJ2-1,13,CASSTDRVNEQFF,TGTGCCAGCTCAACAGACAGGGTAAATGAGCAGTTCTTC
TRBV4-2,NA,TRBD2,TRBJ2-7,16,CASSQDFLAGVYEQYF,TGTGCCAGCAGCCAAGATTTCCTAGCGGGAGTGTACGAGCAGTACTTC
TRBV12-3/TRBV12-4,NA,NA,TRBJ1-6,13,CASSSERNSPLHF,TGTGCCAGCAGTTCTGAGAGGAATTCACCCCTCCACTTT
TRBV20-1,NA,NA,TRBJ2-1,15,CSASLTSTSYNEQFF,TGCAGTGCTAGCCTTACCTCAACCTCCTACAATGAGCAGTTCTTC
TRBV6-2/TRBV6-3,NA,TRBD2,TRBJ2-5,15,CASSYATSGQETQYF,TGTGCCAGCAGTTACGCGACTAGCGGACAAGAGACCCAGTACTTC
TRBV6-5,NA,NA,TRBJ1-5,16,CASSLYRAQSNQPQHF,TGTGCCAGCAGTTTATACAGGGCTCAGAGCAATCAGCCCCAGCATTTT
TRBV7-9,NA,TRBD2,TRBJ2-3,15,CASTRGTSWTDTQYF,TGTGCCAGCACCCGTGGGACTAGCTGGACAGATACGCAGTATTTT
TRBV28,NA,TRBD1,TRBJ1-6,15,CASSSSGQGASPLHF,TGTGCCAGCAGTTCTTCCGGCCAGGGGGCTTCACCCCTCCACTTT
TRBV4-3,few,TRBD1,TRBJ2-4,15,CASSHDGQGQNIQYF,TGCGCCAGCAGCCATGATGGACAGGGCCAAAACATTCAGTACTTC
TRBV7-2,many,NA,TRBJ2-7,11,CASRYSYEQYF,TGTGCCAGCAGGTACTCCTACGAGCAGTACTTC
TRBV10-3,NA,NA,TRBJ2-1,17,CAISESRREGHYNEQFF,TGTGCCATCAGTGAGTCGCGGCGGGAAGGGCACTACAATGAGCAGTTCTTC
TRBV20-1,NA,NA,TRBJ2-1,17,CSGKHSVEKEHFNEQFF,TGCAGTGGGAAACACAGCGTCGAGAAAGAACACTTCAATGAGCAGTTCTTC
TRBV7-8,few,NA,TRBJ2-2,16,CASSLVAAAGTGELFF,TGTGCCAGCAGCTTAGTCGCGGCGGCGGGCACCGGGGAGCTGTTTTTT
TRBV6-2/TRBV6-3,NA,NA,TRBJ2-7,13,CASSLTRNYEQYF,TGTGCCAGCAGTCTGACAAGGAACTACGAGCAGTACTTC
TRBV4-3,NA,NA,TRBJ1-2,16,CASSPRATSYPYGYTF,TGCGCCAGCAGCCCCCGGGCTACTTCTTACCCTTATGGCTACACCTTC
TRBV4-1,few,NA,TRBJ2-3,17,CASSQGASESVVDTQYF,TGCGCCAGCAGCCAAGGGGCTAGCGAGTCGGTGGTAGATACGCAGTATTTT
TRBV6-6,NA,NA,TRBJ1-5,13,CASGGDSNQPQHF,TGTGCCAGCGGAGGAGATAGCAATCAGCCCCAGCATTTT
TRBV11-1,NA,NA,TRBJ2-6,16,CASSRDGASGANVLTF,TGTGCCAGCAGTCGGGACGGCGCATCTGGGGCCAACGTCCTGACTTTC
TRBV6-1,NA,TRBD1,TRBJ2-7,16,CASSWGNRDRDHEQYF,TGTGCCAGCAGCTGGGGGAACCGGGACAGGGACCACGAGCAGTACTTC
TRBV28,NA,TRBD1,TRBJ2-5,15,CASSLVRGRQETQYF,TGTGCCAGCAGTTTAGTCAGGGGGAGACAAGAGACCCAGTACTTC
TRBV27,NA,NA,TRBJ2-3,14,CASSFNRATDTQYF,TGTGCCAGCAGTTTTAACAGGGCCACAGATACGCAGTATTTT
TRBV7-2,few,NA,TRBJ1-3,13,CASSLGGQATIYF,TGTGCCAGCAGCTTAGGGGGCCAAGCGACCATATATTTT